This TCR beta chain was sequenced during a study of CD8 T cells in Susac syndrome. V gave up 5 bases and J gave up 7 bases, with 20 bases separating them. CDR3 size: 14 residues. The germline V gene encodes CDR1 DFQATT and CDR2 SNEGSKA (reference sequence). After extraction with the RNeasy kit, roughly 0.45 to 1 ug of the RNA was reverse transcribed using random hexamers. TCRdb reprocessed the immunoSEQ multiplex PCR reads with MiXCR, giving one entry per CDR3 protein. This table holds some 170,000 distinct CDR3 sequences, about 94% found once. Negative isolation yielded CD8+ and CD4+ T cells; FACS enriched TEMRA cells.

The clonotype comes from a human donor in good health. Sequencing was carried out using CD4+ T cells from PBMCs. The rearrangement links TRBV20-1 to TRBJ1-2; D is possibly TRBD1 (5 bases). CDR3 loop: CSAARYRLGSGYTF. The CDR3 DNA reads TGCAGTGCTGCGAGATACAGGTTGGGGAGTGGCTACACCTTC.